These T cell receptor beta chains were read from a single sample in a study of Ad26.COV2.S vaccination and SARS-CoV-2 variants. Produced via immunoSEQ multiplex PCR; TCRdb's table is partial and in-frame only. The data hold roughly 240,000 clones, with roughly 90% observed a single time. Sequencing used peripheral blood, obtained in a trial of Ad26.COV2.S vaccine versus placebo. Receptors originate from a person aged 18-65 years who received the Ad26.COV2.S COVID-19 vaccine or a placebo. Both conserved end residues are part of each CDR3. D genes are given only for firm matches. Rows may omit the clone size; those that give it use once, few, many or a size class.

V gene: TRBV5-1
J gene: TRBJ1-1
clone size: .
D gene: .
CDR3 DNA: TGCGCCAGCAGCTTGGGTTTTGGGATTTTGAACACTGAAGCTTTCTTT
CDR3 protein: CASSLGFGILNTEAFF

V gene: TRBV6-2/TRBV6-3
J gene: TRBJ1-1
clone size: .
D gene: TRBD1
CDR3 DNA: TGTGCCAGCAGCACCAATGGACAGGGAGGCCTAGAAGCTTTCTTT
CDR3 protein: CASSTNGQGGLEAFF

V gene: TRBV9
J gene: TRBJ2-3
clone size: .
D gene: TRBD2
CDR3 DNA: TGTGCCAGCAGCGTAGAAAGCGGGGGATACGCTACGCAGTATTTT
CDR3 protein: CASSVESGGYATQYF

V gene: TRBV10-3
J gene: TRBJ1-5
clone size: few
D gene: TRBD1
CDR3 DNA: TGTGCCATCAGTCCCGGGACAGGGGGGTATAGCAATCAGCCCCAGCATTTT
CDR3 protein: CAISPGTGGYSNQPQHF

V gene: TRBV4-3
J gene: TRBJ2-3
clone size: .
D gene: TRBD2
CDR3 DNA: TGCGCCAGCAGCTCCCAAGCGGGAGGGACTAACACAGATACGCAGTATTTT
CDR3 protein: CASSSQAGGTNTDTQYF

V gene: TRBV9
J gene: TRBJ2-7
clone size: .
D gene: .
CDR3 DNA: TGTGCCAGCAGCTCCCGGGACACCTACGAGCAGTACTTC
CDR3 protein: CASSSRDTYEQYF

V gene: TRBV4-3
J gene: TRBJ2-1
clone size: .
D gene: .
CDR3 DNA: TGCGCCAGCAGACCAACTAGGGCTCTCTTCAATGAGCAGTTCTTC
CDR3 protein: CASRPTRALFNEQFF

V gene: TRBV10-3
J gene: TRBJ1-2
clone size: .
D gene: .
CDR3 DNA: TGTGCCATCAGTGAGGCGCCAGGGCTTGTCCCCGGCTACACCTTC
CDR3 protein: CAISEAPGLVPGYTF

V gene: TRBV19
J gene: TRBJ2-3
clone size: once
D gene: .
CDR3 DNA: TGTGCCAGTAGTATAGGGCACACAGATACGCAGTATTTT
CDR3 protein: CASSIGHTDTQYF

V gene: TRBV5-4
J gene: TRBJ1-2
clone size: .
D gene: .
CDR3 DNA: TGTGCCAGCAGCTCCGACGGGGTAGGAGGCTACACCTTC
CDR3 protein: CASSSDGVGGYTF

V gene: TRBV5-1
J gene: TRBJ2-4
clone size: .
D gene: TRBD1
CDR3 DNA: TGCGCCAGCAGGTTAAGGGGGCCTGAAAACATTCAGTACTTC
CDR3 protein: CASRLRGPENIQYF

V gene: TRBV11-3
J gene: TRBJ1-2
clone size: .
D gene: TRBD1
CDR3 DNA: TGTGCCAGCAGCTTAGGCCGAGCCGGACAGGGGAATGGCTACACCTTC
CDR3 protein: CASSLGRAGQGNGYTF

V gene: TRBV4-1
J gene: TRBJ2-3
clone size: .
D gene: .
CDR3 DNA: TGCGCCAGCAGCCTCGTCGACGGGGATACGCAGTATTTT
CDR3 protein: CASSLVDGDTQYF

V gene: TRBV14
J gene: TRBJ2-5
clone size: .
D gene: TRBD2
CDR3 DNA: TGTGCCAGCAGCTCCCGGACTAGCGGGGGCGGGGAGACCCAGTACTTC
CDR3 protein: CASSSRTSGGGETQYF

V gene: TRBV19
J gene: TRBJ1-2
clone size: .
D gene: .
CDR3 DNA: TGTGCCAGTAGTATTGGGGAGGGACAAGCCTACACCTTC
CDR3 protein: CASSIGEGQAYTF

V gene: TRBV3-1/TRBV3-2
J gene: TRBJ2-1
clone size: .
D gene: TRBD2
CDR3 DNA: TGTGCCACCGAGCAGCGGGAAGGGACTGAGCAGTTCTTC
CDR3 protein: CATEQREGTEQFF

V gene: TRBV11-2
J gene: TRBJ2-7
clone size: .
D gene: TRBD1
CDR3 DNA: TGTGCCAGCAGCGCCGGGCCGGGACAGGGGACAGACGAGCAGTACTTC
CDR3 protein: CASSAGPGQGTDEQYF

V gene: TRBV5-6
J gene: TRBJ2-7
clone size: .
D gene: TRBD1
CDR3 DNA: TGTGCCAGCAGCTTGACGGGACAGGGGTACGAGCAGTACTTC
CDR3 protein: CASSLTGQGYEQYF

V gene: TRBV24-1
J gene: TRBJ2-1
clone size: .
D gene: TRBD2
CDR3 DNA: TGTGCCACCAGTGATTTGCAGGCTAGCGGGAATGAGCAGTTCTTC
CDR3 protein: CATSDLQASGNEQFF

V gene: TRBV6-5
J gene: TRBJ1-1
clone size: .
D gene: .
CDR3 DNA: TGTGCCAGCAGTTACTCGCTAGGGATCACTGAAGCTTTCTTT
CDR3 protein: CASSYSLGITEAFF

V gene: TRBV7-2
J gene: TRBJ2-5
clone size: .
D gene: .
CDR3 DNA: TGTGCCAGCAGCTTAGGCCTAGTTGAGACCCAGTACTTC
CDR3 protein: CASSLGLVETQYF

V gene: TRBV5-5
J gene: TRBJ2-2
clone size: .
D gene: .
CDR3 DNA: TGTGCCAGCAGCTTGGAAGGGGGACTTAACACCGGGGAGCTGTTTTTT
CDR3 protein: CASSLEGGLNTGELFF

V gene: TRBV27
J gene: TRBJ1-1
clone size: .
D gene: TRBD1
CDR3 DNA: TGTGCCAGCAGCCTTAAAGGGACAGGGGGGAACACTGAAGCTTTCTTT
CDR3 protein: CASSLKGTGGNTEAFF

V gene: TRBV7-9
J gene: TRBJ2-7
clone size: once
D gene: TRBD1
CDR3 DNA: TGTGCCAGCAGACCATGGGGCAGGGGGCGTCAATACGAGCAGTACTTC
CDR3 protein: CASRPWGRGRQYEQYF

V gene: TRBV3-1/TRBV3-2
J gene: TRBJ2-7
clone size: few
D gene: TRBD2
CDR3 DNA: TGTGCCAGCAGCGTACTAGCGGGGGGGCCAGGGCGGTACGAGCAGTACTTC
CDR3 protein: CASSVLAGGPGRYEQYF

V gene: TRBV29-1
J gene: TRBJ2-7
clone size: .
D gene: .
CDR3 DNA: TGCAGCGTTGAAGGCACGGCAGGGGACCCCTCGAAGCAGTACTTC
CDR3 protein: CSVEGTAGDPSKQYF

V gene: TRBV6-9
J gene: TRBJ2-1
clone size: once
D gene: .
CDR3 DNA: TGTGCCAGCAGTTATCAGTGTAGCTCCTACAATGAGCAGTTCTTC
CDR3 protein: CASSYQCSSYNEQFF

V gene: TRBV5-1
J gene: TRBJ2-7
clone size: once
D gene: .
CDR3 DNA: TGCGCCAGCAGCCCCTTCCCACAGGGAAGACGGTACGAGCAGTACTTC
CDR3 protein: CASSPFPQGRRYEQYF

V gene: TRBV4-2
J gene: TRBJ2-3
clone size: .
D gene: .
CDR3 DNA: TGTGCCAGCAGCCAAGATGGCAGGGGAACAGATACGCAGTATTTT
CDR3 protein: CASSQDGRGTDTQYF

V gene: TRBV5-1
J gene: TRBJ1-4
clone size: .
D gene: .
CDR3 DNA: TGCGCCAGCAGCCTGGACGCCGGGAAAACTAATGAAAAACTGTTTTTT
CDR3 protein: CASSLDAGKTNEKLFF

V gene: TRBV7-9
J gene: TRBJ2-3
clone size: .
D gene: .
CDR3 DNA: TGTGCCTCCCGGGGCCAAGTAACCCAGTATTTT
CDR3 protein: CASRGQVTQYF

V gene: TRBV9
J gene: TRBJ1-5
clone size: few
D gene: .
CDR3 DNA: TGTGCCAGCAGCGCCATGGGCGGGGGCAATCAGCCCCAGCATTTT
CDR3 protein: CASSAMGGGNQPQHF

V gene: TRBV5-5
J gene: TRBJ2-2
clone size: .
D gene: .
CDR3 DNA: TGTGCCAGCAGCTTAGTAGGGATGGACACCGGGGAGCTGTTTTTT
CDR3 protein: CASSLVGMDTGELFF

V gene: TRBV5-6
J gene: TRBJ2-7
clone size: .
D gene: TRBD2
CDR3 DNA: TGTGCCAGCAGCTTGATGGCGACTAGCGGGAGTAAGGAGCAGTACTTC
CDR3 protein: CASSLMATSGSKEQYF

V gene: TRBV11-2
J gene: TRBJ1-5
clone size: once
D gene: TRBD1
CDR3 DNA: TGTGCCAGCAGCTCGGGACAGGGGACGAGTGGCAATCAGCCCCAGCATTTT
CDR3 protein: CASSSGQGTSGNQPQHF

V gene: TRBV9
J gene: TRBJ1-3
clone size: .
D gene: .
CDR3 DNA: TGTGCCAGCAGCGCCGTCGGCGAGGGCGCCCCTGGAAACACCATATATTTT
CDR3 protein: CASSAVGEGAPGNTIYF

V gene: TRBV5-1
J gene: TRBJ1-2
clone size: .
D gene: .
CDR3 DNA: TGCGCCAGCAGCTTGGCACGGGGTGGCAGGTCAGCTAACTATGGCTACACCTTC
CDR3 protein: CASSLARGGRSANYGYTF

V gene: TRBV27
J gene: TRBJ2-1
clone size: .
D gene: TRBD2
CDR3 DNA: TGTGCCAGCAGTTTCTCGGGAGGGACACTCAATGAGCAGTTCTTC
CDR3 protein: CASSFSGGTLNEQFF

V gene: TRBV3-1/TRBV3-2
J gene: TRBJ1-1
clone size: .
D gene: TRBD1
CDR3 DNA: TGTGCCAGCTCCACAGGGGGAGCCACTGAAGCTTTCTTT
CDR3 protein: CASSTGGATEAFF

V gene: TRBV19
J gene: TRBJ2-2
clone size: .
D gene: TRBD2
CDR3 DNA: TGTGCCAGTAGTCCGCGGGTAGCGGGGGGGGAGCTGTTTTTT
CDR3 protein: CASSPRVAGGELFF

V gene: TRBV11-2
J gene: TRBJ1-6
clone size: .
D gene: .
CDR3 DNA: TGTGCCAGCACCCCGAGCTCCTATAATTCACCCCTCCACTTT
CDR3 protein: CASTPSSYNSPLHF

V gene: TRBV6-5
J gene: TRBJ1-5
clone size: .
D gene: TRBD1
CDR3 DNA: TGTGCCAGCAGCCCGGACAGGAGTAGCAATCAGCCCCAGCATTTT
CDR3 protein: CASSPDRSSNQPQHF